Reported below is one TCR beta chain. Antigen unknown. Per the germline V gene, CDR1 is PRHDT and CDR2 is FYEKMQ (reference sequence). Trimming removed 3 bases from V and 5 bases from J, with 10 bases in between. The CDR3 length is 13 residues. These data come from a study of somatic mutations in cytotoxic T cells in rheumatoid arthritis. General study results and limits: Unknown were the antigen targets of the expanded CD8+ clones.

Assay used: immunoSEQ multiplex PCR; TCRdb lists only in-frame clones, some missing. Among about 15,000 clones, about 83% were seen once, and the ten largest hold roughly 15%. Isolating CD4+ and CD8+ cells involved positive magnetic bead selection on an AutoMACS. Their purity was then checked by flow cytometry. The chain employs TRBV13 and TRBJ1-1; no definite D call. This clonotype originated in an adult with rheumatoid arthritis. The sample taken for sequencing was CD8+ T cells sorted from blood. The CDR3 reads CASSFKPGTEAFF. The CDR3, as DNA: TGTGCCAGCAGCTTCAAACCCGGGACTGAAGCTTTCTTT.